This T cell receptor beta chain was recovered during a study of molecular identifiers for immune sequencing clone quantification. With listed TCR primers and previously described methods, bulk TCR libraries were prepared. Each CDR3 protein gets one entry after TCRdb re-called the PCR reads with MiXCR. The data show about 510,000 distinct CDR3 sequences, around a fifth seen once. Sequencing libraries of naive CD8 cells derived from around 20,000 to 1,000,000 sorted cells with 10%, 30% or 50% RNA. Notes on this clonotype: Antigen unknown.

Per the germline V gene, CDR1 is SEHNR and CDR2 is FQNEAQ (reference sequence). V lost 1 base and J lost 1, with 4 bases in between. The CDR3 totals 13 residues. Study-level results: Clones that exceeded 20 RNA copies held over 98% of effector molecules, yet under 1% in naive cells.

This chain joins TRBV7-9 and TRBJ1-2; D not resolved. This TCR was sampled from a human donor in good health. Some libraries in this study had Jurkat cell RNA spiked in. Source material: naive CD8+ T cells from blood, with Jurkat cell RNA spiked in. Subset specified: FACS-sorted CD8+CD4-CCR7+CD45RA+ naive T cells. The CDR3 DNA follows: TGTGCCAGCAGCTTAGACAATAACTATGGCTACACCTTC. Its protein product is CASSLDNNYGYTF.